The T cell receptor (beta chain) described here comes from a study of T cells in Graves' hyperthyroidism and ophthalmopathy. Study information: Upon initial diagnosis and before any treatment, peripheral blood was collected.

RNA transcripts provided the source from which TCR beta CDR3 regions were amplified. During a first-round RT-PCR of the TCR CDR3, the HTBI primer set was used. One entry per CDR3 protein results from TCRdb running MiXCR on the multiplex PCR reads. The sample lists around 400,000 distinct CDR3 sequences; 25% were seen once. The table lists this clonotype with a few counts. Deletions cut 8 bases from V and 2 bases from J, with 18 bases between. This CDR3 contains 15 residues. Germline lookup yields CDR1 MNHEY and CDR2 SMNVEV (reference sequence). Source material: blood. The clonotype comes from a man in his fifties with Graves' hyperthyroidism. V and J are TRBV27 and TRBJ1-2; D possibly corresponds to TRBD1 (6 bases). The CDR3 reads CASRVGNRENYGYTF. Here the CDR3 DNA reads TGTGCCAGCCGTGTAGGGAACAGGGAGAACTATGGCTACACCTTC.